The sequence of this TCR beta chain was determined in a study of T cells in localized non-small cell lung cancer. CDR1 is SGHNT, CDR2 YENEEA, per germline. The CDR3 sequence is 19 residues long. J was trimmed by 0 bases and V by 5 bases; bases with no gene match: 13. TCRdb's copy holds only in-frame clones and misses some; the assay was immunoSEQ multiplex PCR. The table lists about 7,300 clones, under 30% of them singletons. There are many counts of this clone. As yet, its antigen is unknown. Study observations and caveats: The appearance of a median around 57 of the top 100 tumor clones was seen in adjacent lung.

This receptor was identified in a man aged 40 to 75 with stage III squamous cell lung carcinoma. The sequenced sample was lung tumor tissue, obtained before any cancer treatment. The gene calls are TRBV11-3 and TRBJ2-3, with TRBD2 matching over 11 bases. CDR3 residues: CASSHQGISGGDSTDTQYF. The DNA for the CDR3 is TGTGCCAGCAGCCACCAGGGTATTAGCGGGGGGGATAGCACAGATACGCAGTATTTT.